This T cell receptor (beta chain) emerged from a study of low-dose radiotherapy and immunotherapy resistance in tumors. Eligibility was restricted to patients presenting with advanced solid tumors that lacked tumor-infiltrating lymphocytes. Priming of first-strand cDNA relied on TRAV- and TRBV-specific primers (covering alpha and beta chains). The authors amplified TCRs for approximately 18 PCR cycles with a constant-region primer and a V-primer adapter. Via MiXCR, TCRdb re-called the reads, giving one row per CDR3 protein. Here the sample spans roughly 9,500 distinct CDR3 sequences, roughly two thirds being singletons. This sequence was found in a human donor with advanced metastatic prostate, ovarian, gallbladder or colorectal cancer (not recorded which). This table probably holds off-target reads from a library built for another chain.

CDR3 sequence reads: CASSEQGGGETQYF. The CDR3 coding sequence is TGTGCCAGCAGTGAACAGGGCGGTGGAGAGACCCAGTACTTC. V gene TRBV28 combines with J gene TRBJ2-5; TRBD1 is a possible D gene (6 bases). V lost 5 bases to trimming and J lost 4 bases, with 14 bases between them. CDR1 MDHEN and CDR2 SYDVKM come from the germline V gene. This CDR3 is built from 14 residues.